These 26 T cell receptor beta chains came from one sample sequenced in a study of beta chain features in type 1 diabetes. Study observations and caveats: Shortening of TCRB CDR3s, moderate but significant, appeared in all four CD4+ subsets of Type 1 diabetes patients.

The isolated RNA, all of it, was reverse transcribed, so expressed TCRB transcripts were what got sequenced. Assay used: immunoSEQ multiplex PCR; TCRdb lists only in-frame clones, some missing. This repertoire shows a few hundred thousand clones, about 23% found once; its top ten account for about 0.011%. These TCRs' antigens remain unknown. The sample taken for sequencing was naive CD4+ T cells from blood. The receptors were gathered from a woman in her 30s with type 1 diabetes.

This clone was counted only a few times. The chain uses TRBV7-2 and TRBJ2-5; D perhaps matches TRBD1 (6 bases). Trimming took 1 base from V and 5 from J, leaving 20 bases between them. Germline loops: CDR1 SGHTA, CDR2 FQGNSA. The CDR3 spans 17 residues. The CDR3: CASSLVGRRAGVETQYF. The CDR3 nucleotides are TGTGCCAGCAGCTTAGTTGGGCGGAGAGCAGGGGTGGAGACCCAGTACTTC.

This chain connects TRBV7-2 to TRBJ1-1, with D possibly matching TRBD1 (5 bases). V was trimmed by 5 bases and J by 1 base, leaving 14 bases between them. CDR3 length equals 15 residues. From germline, CDR1 is SGHTA and CDR2 FQGNSA. In DNA, the CDR3 is TGTGCCAGCAGCCCTCCTTGGACACCGAACACTGAAGCTTTCTTT. This sequence encodes CASSPPWTPNTEAFF.

As regards this clone: Additional DNA sequences in this sample encode the identical CDR3. This chain links TRBV18 with TRBJ2-1; a weak D match, TRBD1 (6 bases). Germline V gives CDR1 KGHSH, CDR2 LQKENI. Deletions cut 2 bases from V and 4 bases from J, with 6 bases between. The CDR3 totals 13 residues. The CDR3 coding sequence is TGTGCCAGCTCACCAACAGGGTACAATGAGCAGTTCTTC. This encodes CASSPTGYNEQFF.

The J gene is TRBJ2-1, the V gene TRBV5-1; 9 bases match TRBD2. CDR1 and CDR2 from the germline V gene are SGHRS and YFSETQ. V dropped 4 bases and J dropped 8; count of bases not matched to a gene: 10. This CDR3 region has 15 residues. CDR3 sequence reads: CASSRTSESQDEQFF. In DNA form, the CDR3 reads TGCGCCAGCAGCCGGACTAGCGAATCTCAGGATGAGCAGTTCTTC.

This rearrangement joins TRBV30 to TRBJ1-1; D gene unclear. The CDR3 has 13 amino acids. Trimming shortened V by 0 bases and J by 3 bases, and 8 bases separated the two germline ends. Germline CDR1 reads GTSNPN; CDR2 reads SVGIG (reference sequence). The CDR3: CAWSVYSHTEAFF. As DNA, the CDR3 is TGTGCCTGGAGTGTTTACAGCCACACTGAAGCTTTCTTT.

Only a few counts were recorded for this clone. The CDR3 DNA follows: TGTGCCAGCAGCCAAGTAGCGGGAGGGCGCACAGATACGCAGTATTTT. Translating it yields CASSQVAGGRTDTQYF. The rearrangement uses TRBV4-2 and TRBJ2-3, with TRBD2 matching over 11 bases. Looked up from germline, CDR1 is LGHNA and CDR2 is YNFKEQ. The CDR3 has 16 residues. Trimming removed 1 base from V and 1 base from J; junction bases left unmatched: 1.

This chain joins TRBV10-3 and TRBJ1-3; 8 nucleotides align to TRBD1. The germline V gene has CDR1 ENHRY and CDR2 SYGVKD. CDR3 size: 13 residues. V lost 6 bases to trimming and J lost 6 bases; unmatched junction nucleotides: 4. CDR3 sequence reads: CAIRETGENTIYF. The CDR3 nucleotides read TGTGCCATCAGGGAGACAGGGGAAAACACCATATATTTT.

This clone was detected a few times. The chain couples TRBV30 to TRBJ2-3; 7 nucleotides line up with TRBD2. Trimming took 0 bases from V and 2 from J; bases not matched to a gene: 11. CDR1 and CDR2 from the germline V gene are GTSNPN and SVGIG (reference sequence). The CDR3 sequence is 17 residues long. The CDR3: CAWSVRFLAGVTDTQYF. In DNA form, the CDR3 reads TGTGCCTGGAGTGTAAGGTTTCTGGCGGGAGTCACAGATACGCAGTATTTT.

The chain links TRBV29-1 to TRBJ1-1; 10 bases are shared with TRBD1. Per germline, CDR1 SQVTM and CDR2 ANQGSEA. The CDR3 totals 13 residues. V lost 7 bases, J lost 3 bases, and 5 bases stayed unmatched. The CDR3 DNA reads as TGCAGCGCCCGGGACAGGGGAGACACTGAAGCTTTCTTT. Translation gives CSARDRGDTEAFF. The entire variable domain, with the rest obtained from reference TRBV29-1 and TRBJ1-1, is as follows: SAVISQKPSRDICQRGTSLTIQCQVDSQVTMMFWYRQQPGQSLTLIATANQGSEATYESGFVIDKFPISRPNLTFSTLTVSNMSPEDSSIYLCSARDRGDTEAFFGQGTRLTVV.

This clone came up a few times. The chain employs TRBV29-1 and TRBJ2-1; possible D gene TRBD2, 6 bases. Germline V gene lookup returns CDR1 SQVTM and CDR2 ANQGSEA. Trimming removed 8 bases at V and 3 bases at J, with 11 bases between. The CDR3 loop spans 12 amino acids. CDR3 amino acids: CSRAGSYNEQFF. The DNA of the CDR3 is TGCAGCCGGGCGGGAAGCTACAATGAGCAGTTCTTC.

In its sample, this clone was seen a few times. The CDR3 region has the DNA TGTGCCAGCTCACCCTCGATCGGTTCCGGGGAGTATCACTATGGCTACACCTTC. Its translation: CASSPSIGSGEYHYGYTF. This chain links TRBV18 with TRBJ1-2; D is unclear. Trimming stripped 3 bases from V and 3 bases from J, with 23 bases between. Germline CDR1 reads KGHSH; CDR2 reads LQKENI. The CDR3 contains 18 residues.

This clone was counted a few times. The rearrangement uses TRBV7-2 and TRBJ2-7, with D possibly being TRBD2 (5 bases). The V gene's germline CDR1 is SGHTA and CDR2 FQGNSA. The CDR3 length is 15 residues. With 2 bases removed from V and 3 bases from J, the gap between germline ends came to 14 bases. The DNA for the CDR3 is TGTGCCAGCAGCTTAAGTTCCGGGAAGGGCTACGAGCAGTACTTC. It codes for CASSLSSGKGYEQYF.

The V gene is TRBV15, the J gene TRBJ2-7; 9 bases line up with TRBD1. This CDR3 region has 13 residues. Germline lookup yields CDR1 LNHNV and CDR2 YYDKDF (reference sequence). Unmatched junction bases numbered 7, after V lost 7 bases and J lost 6 bases. CDR3 DNA sequence: TGTGCCACCAACCGGGACAGGGAATTCGAGCAGTACTTC. Encoded protein: CATNRDREFEQYF.

This clone was detected only a few times. The rearrangement joins TRBV4-2 to TRBJ2-1, with 8 bases lining up with TRBD2. CDR1 and CDR2 from the germline V gene are LGHNA and YNFKEQ. J gave up 7 bases and V 1 base, and 15 bases lay outside the gene matches. The CDR3 extends over 18 amino acids. The CDR3 region is CASSQVSILAGVRNEQFF. In DNA, the CDR3 is TGTGCCAGCAGCCAAGTCTCTATCCTAGCGGGTGTTCGAAATGAGCAGTTCTTC.

This clone was found once. The J gene is TRBJ1-5, the V gene TRBV16, with TRBD1 matching over 9 bases. V dropped 5 bases and J dropped 0; count of bases not matched to a gene: 2. This CDR3 has 15 amino acids. Germline CDR1 is KGHSY and CDR2 is FQNENV. The CDR3 DNA follows: TGTGCCAGCAGCGGGACAGGGTATAGCAATCAGCCCCAGCATTTT. This translates into CASSGTGYSNQPQHF.

The chain has TRBV19 and TRBJ1-2; the D is unclear. This CDR3 spans 15 amino acids. CDR1 is LNHDA, CDR2 SQIVND, per germline (reference sequence). Trimming pared 7 bases from V and 5 bases from J, leaving 20 bases between. DNA of the CDR3: TGTGCCAGTACCCCTCTCGCCAGGATTCCTTATGGCTACACCTTC. Translated: CASTPLARIPYGYTF.

This chain links TRBV18 with TRBJ1-2, with no clear D. The CDR3 has 13 amino acids. Deletions cut 5 bases from V and 0 bases from J, with 7 bases between. Germline CDR1 KGHSH, CDR2 LQKENI. CDR3 amino acids: CASSEIANYGYTF. CDR3 nucleotides: TGTGCCAGCTCAGAGATAGCTAACTATGGCTACACCTTC.

The chain is built from TRBV5-6 and TRBJ2-3; D possibly corresponds to TRBD2 (5 bases). The CDR3 is 16 residues long. V was cut by 0 bases and J by 1 base, with 12 bases left in between. Germline-derived CDR1 and CDR2 are SGHDT and YYEEEE. The CDR3 reads CASSLGWVRGTDTQYF. Written as DNA, the CDR3 is TGTGCCAGCAGCTTGGGGTGGGTGCGGGGCACAGATACGCAGTATTTT.

This clone was seen once. The chain is built from TRBV6-5 and TRBJ1-2; 8 bases fit TRBD1. The CDR3 has 13 amino acids. Germline V gene data show CDR1 as MNHEY and CDR2 as SVGAGI. The ends lost 8 bases at V and 5 bases at J; junction bases unmatched: 7. CDR3 in amino acids: CASGGQGGYGYTF. The CDR3 DNA sequence: TGTGCCAGCGGAGGACAGGGCGGGTATGGCTACACCTTC.

This clone appeared a few times. This chain uses TRBV2 with TRBJ2-5; D uncertain. Trimming took 7 bases from V and 2 from J, leaving 8 bases between them. The length of the CDR3 is 12 residues. Germline V gives CDR1 SNHLY, CDR2 FYNNEI. The CDR3 DNA follows: TGTGCCAGCACTACGGGTCAAGAGACCCAGTACTTC. This sequence encodes CASTTGQETQYF.

This clone was counted a few times. The rearrangement uses TRBV6-1 and TRBJ2-2, with TRBD1 matching 8 bases. CDR1 is MNHNS, CDR2 SASEGT, per germline. V lost 5 bases, J lost 3 bases, and 5 bases stayed unmatched. This CDR3 has 15 residues. This chain's CDR3 is CASSPGQGDTGELFF. The CDR3, as DNA: TGTGCCAGCAGTCCTGGACAGGGAGACACCGGGGAGCTGTTTTTT.

This clone was seen only a few times. CDR3 protein: CASSFSSGLAGGQEQYF. The DNA of the CDR3 is TGTGCCAGCAGTTTCTCGTCTGGACTAGCGGGAGGCCAAGAGCAGTACTTC. The chain employs TRBV28 and TRBJ2-7; 14 bases map to TRBD2. CDR1 is MDHEN, CDR2 SYDVKM, per germline. V was pared by 3 bases and J by 7 bases, with 11 bases of the junction left unmatched. CDR3 size: 17 residues.

DNA of the CDR3: TGTGCCAGCAGCTCGCTAGCGGGAGTTGACTACGAGCAGTACTTC. Its protein is CASSSLAGVDYEQYF. The gene calls are TRBV9 and TRBJ2-7; 10 positions agree with TRBD2. The germline V gene has CDR1 SGDLS and CDR2 YYNGEE. The length of the CDR3 is 15 residues. V shed 4 bases, J shed 3 bases, and the junction held 7 bases outside the gene matches.

Notes on this clone: Other DNA sequences from this sample encode an identical CDR3 as well. The chain couples TRBV30 to TRBJ1-1; D call uncertain. The CDR3 length is 12 residues. Between the trimmed V and J ends, which lost 4 bases and 1 base, there was a span of 7 bases. The germline gives CDR1 GTSNPN, CDR2 SVGIG (reference sequence). CDR3 loop: CAWNPGNTEAFF. The CDR3 coding sequence is TGTGCCTGGAACCCAGGGAACACTGAAGCTTTCTTT.

This clone was counted a few times. V is TRBV4-2 and J is TRBJ2-3; 11 bases fit TRBD2. Germline lookup yields CDR1 LGHNA and CDR2 YNFKEQ. The CDR3 has 15 amino acids. V gave up 4 bases and J gave up 7 bases; unmatched junction bases: 7. The CDR3 loop reads CASSLGLAETNTQYF. The CDR3 bases are TGTGCCAGCAGCCTGGGACTAGCGGAGACTAATACGCAGTATTTT.

On this clone itself: One end of the junction fails to match germline, which may point to a read error. CDR3 sequence: CASSLNGRRGQVYGYAF. CDR3 coding DNA: TGTGCCAGCAGCTTAAATGGCCGCCGGGGACAGGTCTATGGCTACGCCTTC. The rearrangement uses TRBV7-9 and TRBJ1-2; 8 nucleotides match TRBD1. The CDR3 length is 17 residues. Germline values: CDR1 SEHNR, CDR2 FQNEAQ (reference sequence). The full variable domain, with the rest looked up from reference TRBV7-9 and TRBJ1-2, is DTGVSQNPRHKITKRGQNVTFRCDPISEHNRLYWYRQTLGQGPEFLTYFQNEAQLEKSRLLSDRFSAERPKGSFSTLEIQRTEQGDSAMYLCASSLNGRRGQVYGYAFGSGTRLTVV.